A single sample is the source of the 24 T cell receptor beta chains below, sequenced in a study of cytomegalovirus exposure and HLA in healthy donors. Primers: 60 Vbeta forward and 13 Jbeta reverse. Measured with immunoSEQ multiplex PCR; TCRdb has only the in-frame clones, and not every one. This table holds roughly 100,000 clones, about three quarters found once. The sequenced material came from PBMCs. Receptors were obtained from a man aged 35 to 55 in good health and CMV-seronegative.

The genes are TRBV28 and TRBJ2-7; 8 bases fit TRBD1. Germline CDR1 reads MDHEN; CDR2 reads SYDVKM. The CDR3 consists of 16 residues. V dropped 5 bases and J dropped 0; count of bases not matched to a gene: 9. The CDR3 DNA reads as TGTGCCAGCAGTACTGACAGGGGCCTTAGCTCCTACGAGCAGTACTTC. This encodes CASSTDRGLSSYEQYF.

The chain joins TRBV13 to TRBJ2-3, with 7 bases identical to TRBD2. The germline V gene has CDR1 PRHDT and CDR2 FYEKMQ (reference sequence). The J segment lost 0 bases and the V segment lost 0 bases, leaving 3 bases of the junction unmatched. The CDR3 spans 16 residues. This CDR3 reads CASSLGGGGSTDTQYF. CDR3 in DNA: TGTGCCAGCAGCTTAGGTGGGGGAGGGAGCACAGATACGCAGTATTTT.

The chain links TRBV9 to TRBJ2-1; 9 positions agree with TRBD1. This CDR3 spans 16 amino acids. Germline CDR1 and CDR2: SGDLS and YYNGEE. V was clipped by 2 bases and J by 4 bases; unmatched bases: 7. The CDR3 reads CASSVADRGRYNEQFF. CDR3 nucleotides: TGTGCCAGCAGCGTGGCAGACAGGGGGAGATACAATGAGCAGTTCTTC.

The chain combines TRBV5-4 with TRBJ2-2; 7 positions match TRBD2. This CDR3 has 16 amino acids. Trimming cost V 1 base and J 4 bases; bases outside gene matches: 7. Germline loops: CDR1 SGHNT, CDR2 YYREEE (reference sequence). The CDR3 bases are TGTGCCAGCAGCTTGAGCCCGGGGGGTGGCACCGGGGAGCTGTTTTTT. This sequence encodes CASSLSPGGGTGELFF.

This clone was counted between two and nine times. This chain connects TRBV2 to TRBJ2-5; TRBD1 agrees at 8 bases. The CDR3 length is 13 residues. CDR1 is SNHLY, CDR2 FYNNEI, per germline. The ends lost 8 bases at V and 5 bases at J; junction bases unmatched: 7. CDR3 amino acids: CASRQGAGETQYF. In nucleotides, the CDR3 is TGTGCCAGCCGTCAGGGGGCGGGGGAGACCCAGTACTTC.

The chain combines TRBV7-9 with TRBJ2-1, with D perhaps TRBD1 (6 bases). The CDR3 is 14 amino acids. Trimming cost V 5 bases and J 3 bases, with 11 bases left between them. CDR1 is SEHNR and CDR2 is FQNEAQ in the germline V gene (reference sequence). CDR3 in amino acids: CASSRLGGYNEQFF. The CDR3 nucleotides read TGTGCCAGCAGCCGATTAGGGGGCTACAATGAGCAGTTCTTC.

CDR3 coding DNA: TGTGCCACCAGGGGACAGGGGATAGGTTTCTACGAGCAGTACTTC. Its protein product is CATRGQGIGFYEQYF. This chain connects TRBV10-3 to TRBJ2-7, with 10 bases lining up with TRBD1. This CDR3 comprises 15 residues. Per the germline V gene, CDR1 is ENHRY and CDR2 is SYGVKD. Losses at the gene ends were 10 bases for V and 3 bases for J; bases not matched to a gene: 12.

The V gene is TRBV27, the J gene TRBJ2-7, with unresolved D. Germline values: CDR1 MNHEY, CDR2 SMNVEV (reference sequence). The V and J ends lost 2 bases and 1 base respectively, with 9 bases between them. The CDR3 covers 14 residues. CDR3 residues: CASSLSIESYEQYF. The CDR3 nucleotides are TGTGCCAGCAGTTTAAGCATCGAATCCTACGAGCAGTACTTC.

This clone came up once. The V gene is TRBV5-1, the J gene TRBJ2-7; TRBD2 matches 13 bases. Per the germline V gene, CDR1 is SGHRS and CDR2 is YFSETQ. The CDR3 has 18 residues. After removal of 1 base from V and 0 bases from J, the junction contained 7 bases not matched to a gene. The CDR3 loop reads CASSLRERTSGSSYEQYF. Written as DNA, the CDR3 is TGCGCCAGCAGCTTGCGCGAGCGGACTAGCGGGAGCTCCTACGAGCAGTACTTC.

V usage is TRBV5-5 and J usage is TRBJ1-6; TRBD1 aligns across 9 bases. Looked up from germline, CDR1 is SGHKS and CDR2 is YYEKEE (reference sequence). CDR3 length: 14 amino acids. Trimming at V came to 0 bases and at J to 8 bases, leaving 0 bases not matched to a gene. CDR3 in DNA: TGTGCCAGCAGCTTGGGGGACAGGGATTCACCCCTCCACTTT. Translating it yields CASSLGDRDSPLHF.

The CDR3 DNA sequence: TGCGCCAGCAGCAACAATAGCGGGGGGTCCTACAATGAGCAGTTCTTC. Its translation: CASSNNSGGSYNEQFF. V is TRBV5-1 and J is TRBJ2-1; 10 bases line up with TRBD2. The V segment lost 4 bases and the J segment 1 base; nucleotides outside the gene matches: 5. Germline V lookup: CDR1 SGHRS, CDR2 YFSETQ. The CDR3 totals 16 residues.

This clone was seen just once. The chain couples TRBV18 to TRBJ2-6; possible D gene TRBD1, 6 bases. The length of the CDR3 is 16 residues. Between the trimmed V and J ends, which lost 3 bases and 0 bases, there was a span of 9 bases. CDR1 is KGHSH, CDR2 LQKENI, per germline. CDR3: CASSPGHSSGANVLTF. The CDR3 DNA follows: TGTGCCAGCTCACCGGGACATTCCTCTGGGGCCAACGTCCTGACTTTC.

This clone has a handful of counts. The V gene is TRBV5-4, the J gene TRBJ1-6; D not resolved. Germline V gene lookup returns CDR1 SGHNT and CDR2 YYREEE (reference sequence). CDR3 length equals 12 residues. Between the trimmed V and J ends, which lost 1 base and 14 bases, there was a span of 10 bases. CDR3: CASSLSGLTLHF. For the CDR3, the DNA is TGTGCCAGCAGCTTGTCCGGTCTAACCCTCCACTTT.

This sequence joins TRBV19 and TRBJ2-2; D is possibly TRBD2 (5 bases). CDR3 length: 18 amino acids. The V end lost 1 base, the J end lost 5 bases, and 20 bases lay between the germline ends. The germline V gene has CDR1 LNHDA and CDR2 SQIVND (reference sequence). The CDR3 DNA follows: TGTGCCAGTAGTATAGGGGTCGGGATGGGGTTTTATACCGGGGAGCTGTTTTTT. Amino acids: CASSIGVGMGFYTGELFF.

The V call is TRBV19, the J call TRBJ2-7, with D maybe TRBD2 (6 bases). This CDR3 region has 15 residues. Germline V gene data show CDR1 as LNHDA and CDR2 as SQIVND (reference sequence). V was clipped by 4 bases and J by 4 bases, with 17 bases between them. In DNA, the CDR3 is TGTGCCAGTAGTAACCCCCGGGGAGGCTCTTACGAGCAGTACTTC. It codes for CASSNPRGGSYEQYF.

The chain combines TRBV6-5 with TRBJ2-5, with TRBD1 matching 7 bases. The V gene's germline CDR1 is MNHEY and CDR2 SVGAGI. The trim removed 4 bases at V and 3 bases at J, leaving 8 bases unmatched. This CDR3 contains 15 residues. CDR3 region: CASSSRPGQEETQYF. CDR3 DNA sequence: TGTGCCAGCAGTTCAAGACCAGGACAGGAAGAGACCCAGTACTTC.

A few counts support this clone. The chain joins TRBV9 to TRBJ1-1; the D is unclear. With 3 bases removed from V and 5 bases from J, the gap between germline ends came to 5 bases. The germline gives CDR1 SGDLS, CDR2 YYNGEE. The CDR3 runs 11 residues. CDR3 nucleotide sequence: TGTGCCAGCAGCGACCGGACTGAAGCTTTCTTT. It specifies CASSDRTEAFF.

The V call is TRBV5-4, the J call TRBJ1-1; no clear D gene. Trimming cost V 4 bases and J 0 bases, with 16 bases left between them. The length of the CDR3 is 16 residues. CDR1 SGHNT and CDR2 YYREEE come from the germline V gene (reference sequence). For the CDR3, the DNA is TGTGCCAGCAGCGGCAAGGCGGGAAACATGAACACTGAAGCTTTCTTT. It specifies CASSGKAGNMNTEAFF.

The chain combines TRBV6-1 with TRBJ2-1; TRBD2 matches at 13 bases. CDR3 length: 16 amino acids. The V and J ends lost 2 bases and 4 bases, in that order; junction bases with no gene match: 2. CDR1 and CDR2 (germline): MNHNS, SASEGT. The CDR3 DNA reads TGTGCCAGCAGTGAATGGGGACTAGCGGGGTACAATGAGCAGTTCTTC. Protein: CASSEWGLAGYNEQFF.

Details on this clone: In the same sample, other DNA sequences code for this CDR3. The rearrangement links TRBV5-6 to TRBJ2-3; 7 bases fit TRBD2. This CDR3 is built from 14 residues. Germline V gene lookup returns CDR1 SGHDT and CDR2 YYEEEE. After removal of 0 bases from V and 8 bases from J, the junction contained 6 bases not matched to a gene. CDR3 sequence reads: CASSLGLAVGTQYF. The CDR3 bases are TGTGCCAGCAGCTTGGGGCTAGCGGTGGGTACGCAGTATTTT.

This chain joins TRBV6-1 and TRBJ2-7; TRBD2 might be the D (5 bases). The ends were cut back, 1 base at V and 3 bases at J, with 10 bases in the middle. This CDR3 comprises 14 residues. The germline gives CDR1 MNHNS, CDR2 SASEGT. CDR3 coding DNA: TGTGCCAGCAGTGAAGAACTAGGGAACTACGAGCAGTACTTC. Protein sequence: CASSEELGNYEQYF.

This chain joins TRBV5-1 and TRBJ2-3; D might be TRBD1 (6 bases). Germline V CDR1 and CDR2: SGHRS, YFSETQ. V was cut by 1 base and J by 7 bases, with 16 bases left in between. There are 15 residues in the CDR3. This CDR3 is CASSLLGGPQNTQYF. In DNA form, the CDR3 reads TGCGCCAGCAGCTTGTTAGGGGGACCTCAAAATACGCAGTATTTT.

The chain is built from TRBV7-9 and TRBJ1-2; D gene ambiguous. Trimming took 1 base from V and 0 from J, leaving 9 bases between them. The CDR3 is 15 amino acids. Germline CDR1 is SEHNR and CDR2 is FQNEAQ (reference sequence). The CDR3 sequence is CASSLDPRANYGYTF. The CDR3 DNA sequence: TGTGCCAGCAGCTTAGACCCAAGAGCTAACTATGGCTACACCTTC.

The V and J genes are TRBV7-2 and TRBJ2-5; no clear D gene. V was pared by 7 bases and J by 3 bases, with 12 bases between. Germline CDR1 and CDR2: SGHTA and FQGNSA. The CDR3 spans 13 residues. CDR3 protein: CASTQQSEETQYF. CDR3 in DNA: TGTGCCAGCACCCAACAGTCGGAAGAGACCCAGTACTTC.